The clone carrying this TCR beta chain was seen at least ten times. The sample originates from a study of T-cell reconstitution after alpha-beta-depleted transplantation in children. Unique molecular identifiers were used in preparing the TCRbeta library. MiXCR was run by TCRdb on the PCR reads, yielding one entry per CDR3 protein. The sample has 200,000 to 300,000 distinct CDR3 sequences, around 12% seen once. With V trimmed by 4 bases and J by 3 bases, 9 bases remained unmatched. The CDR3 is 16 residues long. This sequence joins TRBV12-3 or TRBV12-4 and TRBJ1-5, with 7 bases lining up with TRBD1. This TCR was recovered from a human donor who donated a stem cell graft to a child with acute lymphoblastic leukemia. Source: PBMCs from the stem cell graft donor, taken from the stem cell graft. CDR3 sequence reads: CASSSQTGSLNQPQHF. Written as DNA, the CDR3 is TGTGCCAGCAGTTCCCAGACAGGGTCGCTCAATCAGCCCCAGCATTTT.